This T cell receptor (beta chain) was observed in a study of blood T cell repertoires in COVID-19. About the research overall: Specimens from acute and convalescent COVID-19 originated in the United States, Italy and Spain.

Germline CDR1 KGHSH, CDR2 LQKENI. The CDR3 has 17 amino acids. With 0 bases clipped from V and 4 bases from J, the junction kept 7 bases outside the gene matches. Produced via immunoSEQ multiplex PCR; TCRdb's table is partial and in-frame only. The repertoire has 330,000 or so clones, roughly 90% of them found once; the top ten carry about 18%. Participants reported their clinical history, and cohort assignment relied on those reports. In Cohort 3, a recovered donor had either two negative PCRs, clearance, or symptom resolution. The clonotype originates from a woman younger than 45 who had recovered from COVID-19. Input material: PBMCs or T cells enriched from blood (not recorded which). The V gene is TRBV18, the J gene TRBJ2-1; 9 bases line up with TRBD2. The CDR3 sequence is CASSPPGSGGLYNEQFF. CDR3 DNA sequence: TGTGCCAGCTCACCACCGGGTAGCGGGGGCCTTTACAATGAGCAGTTCTTC.